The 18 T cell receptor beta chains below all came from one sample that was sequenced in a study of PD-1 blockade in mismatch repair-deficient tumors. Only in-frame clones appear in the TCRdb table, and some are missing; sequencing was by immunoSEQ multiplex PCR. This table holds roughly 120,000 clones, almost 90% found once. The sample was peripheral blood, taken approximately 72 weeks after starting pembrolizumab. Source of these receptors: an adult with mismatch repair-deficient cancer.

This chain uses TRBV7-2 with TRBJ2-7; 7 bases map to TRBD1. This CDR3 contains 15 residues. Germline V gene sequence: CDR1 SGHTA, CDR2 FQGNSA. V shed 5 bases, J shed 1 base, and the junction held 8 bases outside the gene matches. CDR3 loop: CASSATGKASYEQYF. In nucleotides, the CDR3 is TGTGCCAGCAGCGCGACAGGGAAGGCATCCTACGAGCAGTACTTC.

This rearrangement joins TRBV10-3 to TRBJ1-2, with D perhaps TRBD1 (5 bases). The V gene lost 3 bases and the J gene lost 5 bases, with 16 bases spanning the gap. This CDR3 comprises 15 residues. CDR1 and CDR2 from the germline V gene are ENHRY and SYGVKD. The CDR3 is CAISESQGEAYGYTF. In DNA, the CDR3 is TGTGCCATCAGTGAATCCCAGGGAGAGGCTTATGGCTACACCTTC.

Written as DNA, the CDR3 is TGTGCCAGCAGCGCGGGACTAGCGGGAGGGCCCTCCGAGCAGTACTTC. Translation gives CASSAGLAGGPSEQYF. The V call is TRBV5-4, the J call TRBJ2-7; TRBD2 matches at 16 bases. V lost 4 bases, J lost 6 bases, and 7 bases stayed unmatched. The CDR3 extends over 16 amino acids. Germline V gene lookup returns CDR1 SGHNT and CDR2 YYREEE (reference sequence). Full variable domain (remainder filled in from reference TRBV5-4 and TRBJ2-7): ETGVTQSPTHLIKTRGQQVTLRCSSQSGHNTVSWYQQALGQGPQFIFQYYREEENGRGNFPPRFSGLQFPNYSSELNVNALELDDSALYLCASSAGLAGGPSEQYFGPGTRLTVT.

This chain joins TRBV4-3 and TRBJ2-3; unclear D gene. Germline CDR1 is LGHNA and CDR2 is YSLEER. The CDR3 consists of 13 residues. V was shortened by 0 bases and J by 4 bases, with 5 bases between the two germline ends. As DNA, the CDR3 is TGCGCCAGCAGCCAAGATAACGCAGATACGCAGTATTTT. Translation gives CASSQDNADTQYF.

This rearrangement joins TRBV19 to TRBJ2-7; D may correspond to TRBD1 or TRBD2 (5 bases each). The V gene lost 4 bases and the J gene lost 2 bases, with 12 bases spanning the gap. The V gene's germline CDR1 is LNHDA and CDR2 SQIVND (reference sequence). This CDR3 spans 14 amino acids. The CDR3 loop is CASSKTGAPYEQYF. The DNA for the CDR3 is TGTGCCAGTAGTAAGACCGGGGCGCCCTACGAGCAGTACTTC.

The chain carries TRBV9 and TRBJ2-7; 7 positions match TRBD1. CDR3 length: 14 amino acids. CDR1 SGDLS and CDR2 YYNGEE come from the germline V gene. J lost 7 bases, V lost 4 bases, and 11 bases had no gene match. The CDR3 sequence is CASSSRDRLGEQYF. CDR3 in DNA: TGTGCCAGCAGCTCCCGGGACAGACTGGGGGAGCAGTACTTC.

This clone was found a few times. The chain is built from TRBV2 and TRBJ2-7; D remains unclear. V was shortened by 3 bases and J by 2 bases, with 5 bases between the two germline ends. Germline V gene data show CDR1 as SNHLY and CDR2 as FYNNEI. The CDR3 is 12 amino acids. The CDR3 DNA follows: TGTGCCAGCAGTGACTCTCCCTACGAGCAGTACTTC. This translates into CASSDSPYEQYF.

CDR3 sequence: CASSVGGSGSYEQYF. The CDR3 DNA reads as TGTGCCAGCAGCGTAGGAGGCAGCGGTTCCTACGAGCAGTACTTC. The V and J genes are TRBV9 and TRBJ2-7; D perhaps matches TRBD2 (5 bases). This CDR3 has 15 amino acids. V lost 0 bases and J lost 1, with 11 bases in between. CDR1 and CDR2 (germline): SGDLS, YYNGEE. The full variable domain, its missing parts supplied by reference TRBV9 and TRBJ2-7, is DSGVTQTPKHLITATGQRVTLRCSPRSGDLSVYWYQQSLDQGLQFLIQYYNGEERAKGNILERFSAQQFPDLHSELNLSSLELGDSALYFCASSVGGSGSYEQYFGPGTRLTVT.

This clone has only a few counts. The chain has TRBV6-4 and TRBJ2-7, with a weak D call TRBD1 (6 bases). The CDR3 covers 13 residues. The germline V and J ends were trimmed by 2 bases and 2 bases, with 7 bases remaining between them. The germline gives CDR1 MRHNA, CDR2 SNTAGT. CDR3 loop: CASSDRDTYEQYF. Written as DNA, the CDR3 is TGTGCCAGCAGTGACCGGGACACCTACGAGCAGTACTTC.

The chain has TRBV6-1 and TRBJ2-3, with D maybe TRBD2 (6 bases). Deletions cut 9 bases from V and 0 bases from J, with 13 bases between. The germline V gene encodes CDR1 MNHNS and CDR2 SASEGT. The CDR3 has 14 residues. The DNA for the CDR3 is TGTGCCAGTGGGACTGATCCTAGCACAGATACGCAGTATTTT. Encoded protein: CASGTDPSTDTQYF.

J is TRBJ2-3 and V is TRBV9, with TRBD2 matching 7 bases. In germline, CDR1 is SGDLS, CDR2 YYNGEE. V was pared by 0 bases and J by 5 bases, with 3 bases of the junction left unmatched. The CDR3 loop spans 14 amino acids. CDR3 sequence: CASSVAGGQDTQYF. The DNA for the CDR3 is TGTGCCAGCAGCGTAGCGGGGGGTCAAGATACGCAGTATTTT.

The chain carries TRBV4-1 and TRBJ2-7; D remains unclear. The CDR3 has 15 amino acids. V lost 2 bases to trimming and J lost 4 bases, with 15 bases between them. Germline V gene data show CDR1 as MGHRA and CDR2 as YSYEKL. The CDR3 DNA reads TGCGCCAGCAGCCAAAAAGAACCGTCCGGATACGAGCAGTACTTC. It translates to CASSQKEPSGYEQYF.

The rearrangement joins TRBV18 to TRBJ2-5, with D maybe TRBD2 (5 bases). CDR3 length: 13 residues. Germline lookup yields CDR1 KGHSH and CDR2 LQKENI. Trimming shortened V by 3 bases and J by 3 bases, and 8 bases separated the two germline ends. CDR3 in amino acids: CASSPVLEETQYF. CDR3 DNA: TGTGCCAGCTCACCTGTACTAGAAGAGACCCAGTACTTC.

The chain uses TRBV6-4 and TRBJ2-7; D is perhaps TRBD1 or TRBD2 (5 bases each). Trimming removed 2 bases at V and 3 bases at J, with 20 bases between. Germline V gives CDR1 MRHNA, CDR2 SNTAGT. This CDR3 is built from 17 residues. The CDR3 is CASSDPEGQITYYEQYF. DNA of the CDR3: TGTGCCAGCAGTGACCCCGAGGGGCAGATAACGTACTACGAGCAGTACTTC.

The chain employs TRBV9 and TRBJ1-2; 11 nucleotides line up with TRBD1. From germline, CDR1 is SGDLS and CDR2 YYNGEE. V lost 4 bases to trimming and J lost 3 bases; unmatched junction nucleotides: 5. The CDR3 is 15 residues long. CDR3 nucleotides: TGTGCCAGCAGCCCAGGGGACAGGGGGGACTATGGCTACACCTTC. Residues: CASSPGDRGDYGYTF.

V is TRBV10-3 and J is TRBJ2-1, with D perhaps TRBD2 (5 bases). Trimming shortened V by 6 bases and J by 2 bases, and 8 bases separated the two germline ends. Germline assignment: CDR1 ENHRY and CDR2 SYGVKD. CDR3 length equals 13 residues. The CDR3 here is CAIRAGTYNEQFF. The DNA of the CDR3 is TGTGCCATCAGGGCCGGGACCTACAATGAGCAGTTCTTC.

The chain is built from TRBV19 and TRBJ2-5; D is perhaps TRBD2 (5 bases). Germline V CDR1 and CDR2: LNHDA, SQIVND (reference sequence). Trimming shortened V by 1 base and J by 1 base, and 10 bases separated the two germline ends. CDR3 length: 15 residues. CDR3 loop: CASSIGGLGQETQYF. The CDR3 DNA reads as TGTGCCAGTAGTATAGGCGGGTTAGGCCAAGAGACCCAGTACTTC.

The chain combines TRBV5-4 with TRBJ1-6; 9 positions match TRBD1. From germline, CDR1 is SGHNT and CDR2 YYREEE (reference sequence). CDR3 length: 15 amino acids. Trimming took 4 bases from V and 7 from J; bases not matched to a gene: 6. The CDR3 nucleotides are TGTGCCAGCAGCGAGGGGGACAGGGTCAATTCACCCCTCCACTTT. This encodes CASSEGDRVNSPLHF.